This entry lists 8 T cell receptor beta chains sequenced from one sample in a study of neoadjuvant nivolumab and ipilimumab in lung cancer. Repertoires were generated with immunoSEQ multiplex PCR, while TCRdb's copy carries only in-frame clones and drops some. The sample yields 25,000 to 30,000 clones, about 70% seen once. The sequencing used tumor tissue, collected after neoadjuvant nivolumab, alone or with ipilimumab, at or shortly before surgery. The receptors originated from an adult with non-small cell lung cancer.

The rearrangement links TRBV13 to TRBJ1-1; 8 bases match TRBD1. Germline assignment: CDR1 PRHDT and CDR2 FYEKMQ (reference sequence). This CDR3 is built from 16 residues. V shed 0 bases and J 4 bases; nucleotides not matched to a gene: 7. DNA of the CDR3: TGTGCCAGCAGCTTAGGGCAGGGGGCGTTGGGCACTGAAGCTTTCTTT. It codes for CASSLGQGALGTEAFF.

This chain connects TRBV7-6 to TRBJ1-6; tentative D call: TRBD1 (6 bases). The CDR3 is 14 residues long. The V end lost 1 base, the J end lost 7 bases, and 8 bases lay between the germline ends. From germline, CDR1 is SGHVS and CDR2 FNYEAQ. DNA for the CDR3: TGTGCCAGCAGCTTAGAGGGGGAGAATTCACCCCTCCACTTT. Its protein is CASSLEGENSPLHF.

This chain links TRBV7-9 with TRBJ2-3; 8 positions match TRBD1. J gave up 5 bases and V 4 bases, and 5 bases lay outside the gene matches. CDR1 and CDR2 (germline): SEHNR, FQNEAQ (reference sequence). The CDR3 loop spans 14 amino acids. The CDR3 nucleotides are TGTGCCAGCAGCTCTGGGACAGGAGGAGATACGCAGTATTTT. Translating it yields CASSSGTGGDTQYF. The full variable domain, completed using reference TRBV7-9 and TRBJ2-3, is DTGVSQNPRHKITKRGQNVTFRCDPISEHNRLYWYRQTLGQGPEFLTYFQNEAQLEKSRLLSDRFSAERPKGSFSTLEIQRTEQGDSAMYLCASSSGTGGDTQYFGPGTRLTVL.

This chain uses TRBV7-2 with TRBJ1-2, with 8 bases lining up with TRBD1. V lost 1 base and J lost 8; bases outside the gene matches: 15. Germline-derived CDR1 and CDR2 are SGHTA and FQGNSA. The CDR3 length is 17 residues. CDR3 nucleotide sequence: TGTGCCAGCAGCTTAGACATACCGACGACAGGGGTCACCGGCTACACCTTC. Residues: CASSLDIPTTGVTGYTF.

This sequence joins TRBV10-2 and TRBJ1-6; no definite D call. Germline CDR1 and CDR2: WSHSY and SAAADI. V shed 0 bases and J shed 8 bases, with 11 bases lying between them. The CDR3 extends over 15 amino acids. CDR3 residues: CASSESPGRYSPLHF. DNA of the CDR3: TGCGCCAGCAGTGAGTCCCCGGGGAGATATTCACCCCTCCACTTT.

The chain has TRBV5-1 and TRBJ1-1; 7 positions match TRBD1. CDR1 and CDR2 (germline): SGHRS, YFSETQ. The junction had 5 bases not matched to a gene; V was cut back by 0 bases and J by 0 bases. There are 16 residues in the CDR3. The CDR3 DNA is TGCGCCAGCAGCTTGGCCGGGACAGTTATGAACACTGAAGCTTTCTTT. Its translation: CASSLAGTVMNTEAFF.

This clone was seen just once. The rearrangement links TRBV30 to TRBJ1-1, with a possible D match to TRBD1 (6 bases). V gave up 2 bases and J gave up 4 bases, with 14 bases separating them. The germline V gene encodes CDR1 GTSNPN and CDR2 SVGIG (reference sequence). CDR3 length: 14 residues. CDR3 nucleotide sequence: TGTGCCTGGAGTCGAAGAACAGGGAGCACTGAAGCTTTCTTT. It encodes CAWSRRTGSTEAFF.

In this sample, this clone turned up a few times. The chain has TRBV7-6 and TRBJ2-1; 7 positions match TRBD2. After removal of 1 base from V and 0 bases from J, the junction contained 3 bases not matched to a gene. The germline CDR1 and CDR2 sequences are SGHVS and FNYEAQ. The CDR3 runs 16 residues. The CDR3 region is CASSLVGGSSYNEQFF. CDR3 coding DNA: TGTGCCAGCAGCTTAGTGGGGGGGAGCTCCTACAATGAGCAGTTCTTC.